The 26 T cell receptor beta chains below were found in one sample sequenced in a study of blood T cell repertoires in COVID-19. Assay: immunoSEQ multiplex PCR; the TCRdb copy retains only in-frame clones and omits some. The repertoire holds roughly 250,000 clones, roughly four fifths seen once, with around 9.9% in the top ten. Source material: peripheral blood. These TCRs come from a woman of 80 years or more with acute or convalescent COVID-19.

This chain uses TRBV11-2 with TRBJ2-3, with 9 bases fitting TRBD2. The J segment lost 4 bases and the V segment lost 5 bases, leaving 4 bases of the junction unmatched. This CDR3 has 14 residues. Looked up from germline, CDR1 is SGHAT and CDR2 is FQNNGV. The CDR3 here is CASSPGLAADTQYF. The CDR3 DNA is TGTGCCAGCAGCCCGGGACTAGCTGCAGATACGCAGTATTTT.

The V call is TRBV28, the J call TRBJ2-1; tentative D call: TRBD1 (5 bases). V was shortened by 8 bases and J by 7 bases, with 30 bases between the two germline ends. This CDR3 is 18 amino acids long. Germline lookup yields CDR1 MDHEN and CDR2 SYDVKM. CDR3 DNA: TGTGCCAGCCGAAGTCTCGCCGGGTGGGGCAGTAAGTTGAATGAGCAGTTCTTC. Protein: CASRSLAGWGSKLNEQFF.

The chain carries TRBV5-8 and TRBJ2-7, with D possibly matching TRBD2 (5 bases). The CDR3 consists of 15 residues. Germline V gene data show CDR1 as SGHTS and CDR2 as YDEGEE. V shed 6 bases and J shed 2 bases, with 18 bases lying between them. CDR3 in DNA: TGTGCCAGCACCGCCCCTGGGAGTCGGGCCTACGAGCAGTACTTC. It is translated as CASTAPGSRAYEQYF.

This chain links TRBV19 with TRBJ1-6; 11 bases line up with TRBD1. Germline V gives CDR1 LNHDA, CDR2 SQIVND (reference sequence). Losses at the gene ends were 6 bases for V and 8 bases for J; bases not matched to a gene: 0. The CDR3 extends over 13 amino acids. The CDR3 sequence: CASRGQGDSPLHF. CDR3 DNA: TGTGCCAGTAGGGGACAGGGGGATTCACCCCTCCACTTT.

The J gene is TRBJ2-1, the V gene TRBV5-1; 8 nucleotides agree with TRBD2. Germline V gene sequence: CDR1 SGHRS, CDR2 YFSETQ. V lost 3 bases, J lost 7 bases, and 6 bases stayed unmatched. This CDR3 is 14 amino acids long. For the CDR3, the DNA is TGCGCCAGCAGCTCAGGGACTAGGGGTAATGAGCAGTTCTTC. The encoded protein is CASSSGTRGNEQFF.

The chain combines TRBV20-1 with TRBJ2-3; D is uncertain. V shed 6 bases and J shed 3 bases, with 7 bases lying between them. The CDR3 loop spans 11 amino acids. Germline V lookup: CDR1 DFQATT, CDR2 SNEGSKA (reference sequence). CDR3 region: CSALVTDTQYF. The CDR3 bases are TGCAGTGCCCTAGTAACAGATACGCAGTATTTT.

The chain carries TRBV20-1 and TRBJ2-7, with TRBD1 identical over 7 bases. This CDR3 comprises 11 residues. Germline CDR1 and CDR2: DFQATT and SNEGSKA (reference sequence). The CDR3 loop reads CRPDRVGEQYF. CDR3 sequence (DNA): TGCAGACCCGACAGGGTGGGCGAGCAGTACTTC.

V usage is TRBV5-6 and J usage is TRBJ2-7; 7 bases align to TRBD2. Unmatched junction bases numbered 7, after V lost 1 base and J lost 0 bases. Germline V lookup: CDR1 SGHDT, CDR2 YYEEEE. The CDR3 is 16 amino acids. The chain's CDR3 is CASSLFVRGSSYEQYF. For the CDR3, the DNA is TGTGCCAGCAGCTTGTTCGTGCGGGGGAGCTCCTACGAGCAGTACTTC.

J is TRBJ1-2 and V is TRBV28; tentatively, D is TRBD1 (5 bases). The CDR3 has 14 residues. Trimming shortened V by 1 base and J by 6 bases, and 12 bases separated the two germline ends. Germline V gives CDR1 MDHEN, CDR2 SYDVKM. The CDR3 DNA follows: TGTGCCAGCAGTTTATTACAGGTCGTCGATGGCTACACCTTC. Protein product: CASSLLQVVDGYTF.

The chain links TRBV5-1 to TRBJ1-5; possible D gene TRBD1, 6 bases. The CDR3 has 15 amino acids. Per the germline V gene, CDR1 is SGHRS and CDR2 is YFSETQ. Trimming left V 4 bases short and J 7 bases short, with 18 bases between. CDR3 amino acids: CASSPIPGQRQPQHF. The DNA of the CDR3 is TGCGCCAGCAGCCCAATACCGGGACAAAGACAGCCCCAGCATTTT. The whole variable domain, filled in from reference TRBV5-1 and TRBJ1-5, reads KAGVTQTPRYLIKTRGQQVTLSCSPISGHRSVSWYQQTPGQGLQFLFEYFSETQRNKGNFPGRFSGRQFSNSRSEMNVSTLELGDSALYLCASSPIPGQRQPQHFGDGTRLSIL.

The chain recombines TRBV5-4 with TRBJ2-2; D perhaps matches TRBD2 (6 bases). The V gene's germline CDR1 is SGHNT and CDR2 YYREEE (reference sequence). The CDR3 loop spans 16 amino acids. The V and J ends lost 3 bases and 3 bases respectively, with 15 bases between them. In nucleotides, the CDR3 is TGTGCCAGCAGCTGGGACGGGAGCCGTTACACCGGGGAGCTGTTTTTT. As protein: CASSWDGSRYTGELFF.

J is TRBJ1-2 and V is TRBV29-1; a possible D gene is TRBD1 (5 bases). The CDR3 loop spans 12 amino acids. Germline V gives CDR1 SQVTM, CDR2 ANQGSEA. Between the trimmed V and J ends, which lost 7 bases and 3 bases, there was a span of 12 bases. CDR3 nucleotide sequence: TGCAGCGCCCGGGGGGGGGACTATGGCTACACCTTC. It encodes CSARGGDYGYTF.

The rearrangement links TRBV2 to TRBJ1-5; 8 positions match TRBD1. CDR1 is SNHLY and CDR2 is FYNNEI in the germline V gene. Trimming cost V 6 bases and J 4 bases; bases outside gene matches: 8. CDR3 length: 15 amino acids. CDR3 nucleotides: TGTGCCAGCAGGGACAGGGTCCTACTAAATCAGCCCCAGCATTTT. Protein product: CASRDRVLLNQPQHF. The variable domain in full, with the rest retrieved from reference TRBV2 and TRBJ1-5, is EPEVTQTPSHQVTQMGQEVILRCVPISNHLYFYWYRQILGQKVEFLVSFYNNEISEKSEIFDDQFSVERPDGSNFTLKIRSTKLEDSAMYFCASRDRVLLNQPQHFGDGTRLSIL.

J is TRBJ1-2 and V is TRBV9; no definite D call. Germline loops: CDR1 SGDLS, CDR2 YYNGEE. V was cut by 1 base and J by 0 bases, with 10 bases left in between. The CDR3 consists of 15 residues. CDR3 amino acids: CASSVSPFANYGYTF. CDR3 sequence (DNA): TGTGCCAGCAGCGTATCCCCCTTCGCTAACTATGGCTACACCTTC. Based on the CDR3 plus reference TRBV9 and TRBJ1-2, the full variable domain is DSGVTQTPKHLITATGQRVTLRCSPRSGDLSVYWYQQSLDQGLQFLIQYYNGEERAKGNILERFSAQQFPDLHSELNLSSLELGDSALYFCASSVSPFANYGYTFGSGTRLTVV.

This chain connects TRBV28 to TRBJ1-2; 8 bases match TRBD1. This CDR3 region has 13 residues. Losses at the gene ends were 4 bases for V and 8 bases for J; bases not matched to a gene: 6. CDR1 and CDR2 (germline): MDHEN, SYDVKM. CDR3 bases: TGTGCCAGCAGTTCCCAGGGGGCGCAAGGCTACACCTTC. It codes for CASSSQGAQGYTF.

J is TRBJ2-3 and V is TRBV28; TRBD1 might be the D (6 bases). The CDR3 contains 15 residues. V lost 3 bases and J lost 5, with 15 bases in between. From germline, CDR1 is MDHEN and CDR2 SYDVKM. For the CDR3, the DNA is TGTGCCAGCAGTTTGGTCGCAGGGGCGCAAGATACGCAGTATTTT. Translating gives CASSLVAGAQDTQYF.

The V gene is TRBV7-3, the J gene TRBJ2-1; maybe TRBD1 (5 bases). V gave up 1 base and J gave up 0 bases, with 10 bases separating them. The CDR3 runs to 16 residues. From germline, CDR1 is SGHTA and CDR2 FQGTGA. CDR3 nucleotides: TGTGCCAGCAGCTTAAGACAGAGAAGCTCCTACAATGAGCAGTTCTTC. The encoded protein is CASSLRQRSSYNEQFF.

The rearrangement links TRBV3-1 (or the pseudogene TRBV3-2) to TRBJ1-1, with D uncertain. V gave up 0 bases and J gave up 1 base, with 6 bases separating them. Germline V gene lookup returns CDR1 LGHDT and CDR2 YNNKEL (reference sequence). The CDR3 sequence is 14 residues long. CDR3 protein: CASSQEYTNTEAFF. The CDR3 bases are TGTGCCAGCAGCCAAGAGTACACGAACACTGAAGCTTTCTTT.

The chain's CDR3 is CASSHGGQGGNEQFF. The CDR3 region has the DNA TGCGCCAGCAGCCACGGGGGACAGGGGGGAAATGAGCAGTTCTTC. The chain joins TRBV5-1 to TRBJ2-1; 11 positions agree with TRBD1. The CDR3 length is 15 residues. Germline V gene lookup returns CDR1 SGHRS and CDR2 YFSETQ. After removal of 4 bases from V and 7 bases from J, the junction contained 7 bases not matched to a gene.

The chain recombines TRBV18 with TRBJ2-1; TRBD1 matches at 10 bases. From germline, CDR1 is KGHSH and CDR2 LQKENI. The junction had 8 bases not matched to a gene; V was cut back by 5 bases and J by 16 bases. The CDR3 runs to 12 residues. The CDR3 region is CASSSGTGERFF. The CDR3 nucleotides are TGTGCCAGCTCATCGGGGACAGGGGAAAGATTCTTC.

The chain employs TRBV5-1 and TRBJ1-1; tentative D call: TRBD1 (5 bases). The CDR3 is made up of 15 amino acids. V lost 3 bases and J lost 4, with 16 bases in between. CDR1 SGHRS and CDR2 YFSETQ come from the germline V gene. The CDR3 spells CASSSRGARGTEAFF. The CDR3 region has the DNA TGCGCCAGCAGCTCTCGCGGGGCTCGGGGCACTGAAGCTTTCTTT.

This clone was observed once. This rearrangement joins TRBV5-4 to TRBJ2-5; TRBD1 might be the D (6 bases). In germline, CDR1 is SGHNT, CDR2 YYREEE (reference sequence). The length of the CDR3 is 14 residues. Trimming removed 4 bases at V and 5 bases at J, with 15 bases between. The CDR3 DNA follows: TGTGCCAGCAGCACGAAAGGGGGTGGGGAGACCCAGTACTTC. Translating it yields CASSTKGGGETQYF.

The chain recombines TRBV7-2 with TRBJ2-3; maybe TRBD2 (6 bases). Germline-derived CDR1 and CDR2 are SGHTA and FQGNSA. CDR3 length equals 12 residues. Trimming cost V 3 bases and J 5 bases, with 6 bases left between them. The CDR3 is CASSFSGDTQYF. The CDR3 DNA follows: TGTGCCAGCAGCTTTAGCGGAGATACGCAGTATTTT.

The chain is built from TRBV28 and TRBJ2-1; 8 nucleotides align to TRBD2. J gave up 9 bases and V 4 bases, and 8 bases lay outside the gene matches. CDR1 is MDHEN and CDR2 is SYDVKM in the germline V gene. CDR3 size: 14 residues. CDR3 region: CASSSIGGGTEQFF. In nucleotides, the CDR3 is TGTGCCAGCAGTTCAATCGGGGGGGGAACTGAGCAGTTCTTC.

V and J are TRBV24-1 and TRBJ2-2; D is perhaps TRBD1 (6 bases). The CDR3 loop spans 14 amino acids. Germline V gene data show CDR1 as KGHDR and CDR2 as SFDVKD. V dropped 3 bases and J dropped 7 bases, with 11 bases sitting between them. CDR3 nucleotides: TGTGCCACCAGTGATCCCAGGGGTGGCGGGGAGCTGTTTTTT. As protein: CATSDPRGGGELFF.

This chain connects TRBV11-2 to TRBJ1-1, with TRBD1 identical over 7 bases. V lost 1 base to trimming and J lost 6 bases; unmatched junction nucleotides: 8. The V gene's germline CDR1 is SGHAT and CDR2 FQNNGV. This CDR3 spans 15 amino acids. DNA for the CDR3: TGTGCCAGCAGCTTAGCCACAGGGGCCGGGGCTGAAGCTTTCTTT. Protein product: CASSLATGAGAEAFF. Filled out from reference TRBV11-2 and TRBJ1-1, the complete variable domain reads EAGVAQSPRYKIIEKRQSVAFWCNPISGHATLYWYQQILGQGPKLLIQFQNNGVVDDSQLPKDRFSAERLKGVDSTLKIQPAKLEDSAVYLCASSLATGAGAEAFFGQGTRLTVV.